The rows below give T cell receptor beta chains drawn from one sample of a study of blood T cell repertoires in COVID-19. Some clones are missing from TCRdb's copy, which holds only in-frame ones; the method was immunoSEQ multiplex PCR. The sample has 180,000 or so clones, around 85% seen once. Sequencing was done on a sample of peripheral blood. The origin of the receptors is a woman older than 75 with acute or convalescent COVID-19. CDR3s include the opening cysteine and the closing phenylalanine or tryptophan. A D gene is named only where the DNA matches it firmly. Size is omitted from some rows. Given values are once, few, many or a class for expanded clones.

CASSLGLADRSTDTQYF | TGTGCCAGCAGCTTAGGACTAGCGGACAGAAGCACAGATACGCAGTATTTT | TRBD2 | NA | TRBJ2-3 | TRBV11-2
CASSLGTGSDGYTF | TGCGCCAGCAGCTTGGGTACAGGGTCAGATGGCTACACCTTC | NA | NA | TRBJ1-2 | TRBV5-1
CASSLKLGAANEKLFF | TGTGCCAGCAGCTTAAAGCTTGGGGCTGCTAATGAAAAACTGTTTTTT | NA | NA | TRBJ1-4 | TRBV11-2
CASSLTSTGELFF | TGTGCCAGCAGCTTGACGAGCACCGGGGAGCTGTTTTTT | NA | NA | TRBJ2-2 | TRBV5-4
CASSLYEGEAFF | TGTGCCAGCAGTTTATATGAGGGTGAAGCTTTCTTT | NA | NA | TRBJ1-1 | TRBV27
CASSLGQGAREKLFF | TGTGCCAGCAGCTTGGGACAGGGGGCGAGGGAAAAACTGTTTTTT | TRBD1 | NA | TRBJ1-4 | TRBV7-9
CASSPSGLSYNEQFF | TGTGCCAGCAGCCCGTCGGGACTTTCCTACAATGAGCAGTTCTTC | NA | NA | TRBJ2-1 | TRBV7-7
CASRPWTGAYEQYF | TGTGCCAGCAGACCGTGGACAGGCGCCTACGAGCAGTACTTC | TRBD1 | NA | TRBJ2-7 | TRBV27
CASSVTPGQGAFF | TGTGCCAGCAGCGTAACACCGGGACAGGGAGCTTTCTTT | TRBD1 | once | TRBJ1-1 | TRBV6-5
CASRAGNIDYGYTF | TGTGCCTCTAGGGCAGGGAATATAGACTATGGCTACACCTTC | NA | NA | TRBJ1-2 | TRBV2
CASSTGGELFF | TGTGCCAGCTCAACAGGCGGGGAGCTGTTTTTT | NA | NA | TRBJ2-2 | TRBV27
CATFQREGGYTF | TGTGCCACCTTCCAGCGCGAGGGTGGCTACACCTTC | NA | few | TRBJ1-2 | TRBV10-3
CATSRGQVISGNTIYF | TGTGCCACCAGCAGAGGGCAGGTCATCTCTGGAAACACCATATATTTT | NA | NA | TRBJ1-3 | TRBV15
CASRLLTGGGNEQFF | TGTGCCAGCAGGCTCCTGACAGGGGGCGGTAATGAGCAGTTCTTC | TRBD1 | NA | TRBJ2-1 | TRBV6-5
CASSLRQGLNEKLFF | TGTGCCAGCAGCCTGCGACAGGGCCTTAATGAAAAACTGTTTTTT | TRBD1 | NA | TRBJ1-4 | TRBV3-1/TRBV3-2
CANYRGEGEKLFF | TGTGCCAACTACCGGGGGGAGGGGGAAAAACTGTTTTTT | NA | once | TRBJ1-4 | TRBV6-4
CASSDSASGSGEQYF | TGTGCCAGCAGTGACTCGGCTAGCGGATCTGGTGAGCAGTACTTC | TRBD2 | NA | TRBJ2-7 | TRBV6-4
CASKEGDGAEAFF | TGCGCCAGCAAGGAGGGAGACGGGGCTGAAGCTTTCTTT | NA | NA | TRBJ1-1 | TRBV5-1
CASSPRTGGVYGYTF | TGTGCCAGCAGCCCTCGAACAGGGGGAGTCTATGGCTACACCTTC | TRBD1 | once | TRBJ1-2 | TRBV14
CASSLSTISGEQYF | TGTGCCAGCAGCTTGAGTACAATCTCGGGGGAGCAGTACTTC | NA | NA | TRBJ2-7 | TRBV5-4
CATSVAGGTDTQYF | TGTGCCACCAGTGTGGCGGGGGGCACAGATACGCAGTATTTT | TRBD2 | NA | TRBJ2-3 | TRBV24-1
CASSYSRLAGGITDTQYF | TGTGCCAGCAGTTACTCGAGACTAGCGGGGGGTATCACAGATACGCAGTATTTT | TRBD2 | NA | TRBJ2-3 | TRBV6-7
CASSPTSGGSYEQYF | TGTGCCAGTAGTCCTACTAGCGGAGGCTCCTACGAGCAGTACTTC | TRBD2 | NA | TRBJ2-7 | TRBV19
CASSLAVYPGTEAFF | TGTGCCAGCAGCTTAGCGGTCTACCCAGGCACTGAAGCTTTCTTT | NA | once | TRBJ1-1 | TRBV7-9
CASSPRTGADGYTF | TGTGCCAGCTCACCACGGACAGGGGCGGATGGCTACACCTTC | TRBD1 | NA | TRBJ1-2 | TRBV18
CASSSTGQGDQPQHF | TGTGCCAGCAGTTCGACAGGGCAGGGGGATCAGCCCCAGCATTTT | TRBD1 | NA | TRBJ1-5 | TRBV2
CASTKSASYGYTF | TGTGCCAGCACCAAGTCCGCGTCGTATGGCTACACCTTC | NA | once | TRBJ1-2 | TRBV28
CATSGQGGTEAFF | TGTGCCACCAGCGGCCAGGGGGGAACTGAAGCTTTCTTT | TRBD1 | NA | TRBJ1-1 | TRBV15
CASRSRGSTNEKLFF | TGTGCCAGCAGATCCAGGGGGTCTACTAATGAAAAACTGTTTTTT | TRBD1 | NA | TRBJ1-4 | TRBV5-5
CASSFGVGETQYF | TGTGCCAGCAGCTTCGGGGTCGGAGAGACCCAGTACTTC | NA | NA | TRBJ2-5 | TRBV7-2
CASSYGNGGTQYF | TGTGCCAGCAGTTACGGTAACGGAGGGACCCAGTACTTC | NA | NA | TRBJ2-5 | TRBV6-2/TRBV6-3
CASSRDTRTGELFF | TGTGCCAGCAGCCGGGATACTCGTACCGGGGAGCTGTTTTTT | NA | NA | TRBJ2-2 | TRBV2
CASSLERVNNEQFF | TGTGCCAGCAGCTTAGAGAGGGTCAACAATGAGCAGTTCTTC | NA | NA | TRBJ2-1 | TRBV11-2
CASRWGGLNEKLFF | TGTGCCAGCAGATGGGGGGGACTTAATGAAAAACTGTTTTTT | NA | NA | TRBJ1-4 | TRBV2
CASSLGGVGADGYEQYF | TGTGCCAGCAGCTTAGGTGGTGTTGGGGCCGATGGGTACGAGCAGTACTTC | NA | few | TRBJ2-7 | TRBV7-9
CASSRRSGTQYF | TGTGCCAGCAGTCGCAGGTCCGGGACCCAGTACTTC | NA | NA | TRBJ2-5 | TRBV12-3/TRBV12-4
CASSVPQGNNSPLHF | TGCGCCAGCAGCGTCCCACAGGGGAATAATTCACCCCTCCACTTT | TRBD1 | NA | TRBJ1-6 | TRBV5-1
CASRVATTRPQYF | TGTGCCAGCAGGGTGGCCACCACGCGGCCGCAGTATTTT | NA | few | TRBJ2-3 | TRBV2
CASTRTGPYGYTF | TGCGCCAGCACTAGGACAGGGCCCTATGGCTACACCTTC | TRBD1 | NA | TRBJ1-2 | TRBV10-1
CASGFRTSGSTDEQYF | TGTGCTAGTGGTTTCCGGACTAGCGGGAGTACCGACGAGCAGTACTTC | TRBD2 | NA | TRBJ2-7 | TRBV12-5
CASAGINTEAFF | TGTGCTAGTGCAGGGATAAACACTGAAGCTTTCTTT | NA | NA | TRBJ1-1 | TRBV12-5
CASSETGNTEAFF | TGCGCCAGCAGTGAAACAGGGAACACTGAAGCTTTCTTT | NA | NA | TRBJ1-1 | TRBV10-1
CSAGGTPSYGYTF | TGCAGCGCCGGGGGAACTCCCTCCTATGGCTACACCTTC | NA | NA | TRBJ1-2 | TRBV29-1
CASSPVPGELFF | TGCGCCAGCAGTCCCGTCCCCGGGGAGCTGTTTTTT | NA | NA | TRBJ2-2 | TRBV5-1
CASSLGGRGTGELFF | TGTGCCAGCAGCTTAGGCGGGAGGGGTACCGGGGAGCTGTTTTTT | TRBD2 | NA | TRBJ2-2 | TRBV7-2
CASSTPTSGGRDTQYF | TGTGCCAGCAGCACCCCGACTAGCGGGGGGAGGGATACGCAGTATTTT | TRBD2 | NA | TRBJ2-3 | TRBV5-4
CASSLVAGTGELFF | TGTGCCAGCAGCTTGGTGGCGGGGACCGGGGAGCTGTTTTTT | NA | NA | TRBJ2-2 | TRBV5-4
CASSLAGPNNEKLFF | TGTGCCAGCAGCTTAGCGGGCCCCAATAATGAAAAACTGTTTTTT | NA | NA | TRBJ1-4 | TRBV7-9
CASSFLGDNTGELFF | TGTGCCAGCAGCTTCCTAGGGGATAACACCGGGGAGCTGTTTTTT | NA | NA | TRBJ2-2 | TRBV7-9